This T cell receptor (beta chain) was obtained from a study of cytomegalovirus exposure and HLA in healthy donors. On the study more broadly: Approximately 180 million T cells yielded some 100 million unique TCR beta sequences, as an earlier analysis found. Of over 350 genotyped donors, 81% grouped in the Caucasian-associated ancestry cluster.

The PCR had 60 Vbeta and 13 Jbeta primers. Per the original data handling: Later work found 80 million or so unique TCR beta chains, with roughly 11 million shared. Only in-frame clones appear in the TCRdb table, and some are missing; sequencing was by immunoSEQ multiplex PCR. The V and J calls and the clone size are those of that table, but D and trimming were determined from the DNA. The table shows around 64,000 clones, with 75% to 90% occurring only once. Comments on this clone: Its antigen is currently unknown.

Findings and limits, study-wide: Presence/absence analyses assumed roughly uniform sequencing depth across donors, which may not hold.

Germline V gives CDR1 KGHSH, CDR2 LQKENI. Trimming took 2 bases from V and 0 from J, leaving 10 bases between them. The CDR3 consists of 15 residues. This clonotype was obtained from a woman aged 25-40 years in good health and CMV-seropositive. Sample: PBMCs. V gene TRBV18 combines with J gene TRBJ1-1, with no clear D. The CDR3 sequence is CASSPSGSMNTEAFF. DNA of the CDR3: TGTGCCAGCTCACCATCCGGGTCTATGAACACTGAAGCTTTCTTT.